This T cell receptor (beta chain) derives from a study of human T cells and chemical hapten exposure. Library construction involved attaching unique molecular identifiers to individual cDNA molecules, which allowed quantitative, reproducible TCR counting. TCRdb redid the calling of the RACE reads with MiXCR, one entry per CDR3 protein. The repertoire includes 380,000 or so distinct CDR3 sequences, about 4.4% of them detected once, and about 2.2% sits in the top ten. With regard to this clonotype: Its specificity is unknown.

As to time point: patch test 1, 2 weeks after DPC sensitization. Sample treatment: therapeutic diphenylcyclopropenone sensitization with weekly scalp DPC. The junction had 12 bases not matched to a gene; V was cut back by 5 bases and J by 4 bases. The CDR3 spans 16 residues. Looked up from germline, CDR1 is MNHEY and CDR2 is SMNVEV (reference sequence). Findings and limits, study-wide: Unchanged with DPC sensitization were TCRs above 1 in 1000 frequency.

This chain joins TRBV27 and TRBJ2-7; 9 bases align to TRBD2. The sample consisted of whole blood, taken in connection with sensitization to the hapten diphenylcyclopropenone (DPC). This receptor was identified in a woman aged 50 to 60 with alopecia areata. Some clones in this sample may be carry-over from other donors' samples. As DNA, the CDR3 is TGTGCCAGCAGTCTCCAGCGGGGGGCGGTCCTGTACGAGCAGTACTTC. It codes for CASSLQRGAVLYEQYF.